This passage covers 12 T cell receptor beta chains from one sample sequenced in a study of cytomegalovirus exposure and HLA in healthy donors. Using immunoSEQ multiplex PCR, the repertoire was profiled, and TCRdb retains in-frame clones only, with some absent. The table has more than 250,000 clones, roughly 88% seen once. The material sequenced was PBMCs. These receptors all stem from a woman younger than 45 in good health and CMV-seronegative.

This chain uses TRBV11-3 with TRBJ2-7; D remains unclear. The V and J ends lost 5 bases and 6 bases respectively, with 14 bases between them. The CDR3 totals 13 residues. From germline, CDR1 is SGHNT and CDR2 YENEEA. CDR3 amino acids: CASSVNGFGEQYF. CDR3 nucleotide sequence: TGTGCCAGCAGCGTCAATGGCTTTGGCGAGCAGTACTTC.

This sequence joins TRBV2 and TRBJ1-1, with D uncertain. Germline V gives CDR1 SNHLY, CDR2 FYNNEI. The V end was cut by 4 bases, the J end by 0 bases, with 0 bases between. CDR3 size: 11 residues. The CDR3: CASSVNTEAFF. The DNA of the CDR3 is TGTGCCAGCAGTGTGAACACTGAAGCTTTCTTT.

This chain links TRBV28 with TRBJ2-3; 10 bases map to TRBD1. From germline, CDR1 is MDHEN and CDR2 SYDVKM. The junction had 5 bases not matched to a gene; V was cut back by 5 bases and J by 3 bases. CDR3 size: 15 residues. The CDR3 is CASSQTGGGTDTQYF. The CDR3 nucleotides read TGTGCCAGCAGTCAGACAGGGGGCGGAACAGATACGCAGTATTTT. The whole variable domain, filled in from reference TRBV28 and TRBJ2-3, reads DVKVTQSSRYLVKRTGEKVFLECVQDMDHENMFWYRQDPGLGLRLIYFSYDVKMKEKGDIPEGYSVSREKKERFSLILESASTNQTSMYLCASSQTGGGTDTQYFGPGTRLTVL.

The gene calls are TRBV28 and TRBJ2-7; D is unresolved. V was pared by 5 bases and J by 3 bases, with 8 bases between. The germline V gene encodes CDR1 MDHEN and CDR2 SYDVKM. The CDR3 has 12 residues. The CDR3 is CASSQVLYEQYF. As DNA, the CDR3 is TGTGCCAGCAGTCAGGTCCTCTACGAGCAGTACTTC.

The chain joins TRBV27 to TRBJ2-3, with 7 bases lining up with TRBD2. Unmatched junction bases numbered 12, after V lost 5 bases and J lost 4 bases. Per germline, CDR1 MNHEY and CDR2 SMNVEV (reference sequence). CDR3 size: 16 residues. The CDR3 spells CASSPWTRRRADTQYF. The CDR3 DNA reads TGTGCCAGCAGTCCCTGGACTAGACGACGGGCAGATACGCAGTATTTT.

J is TRBJ2-3 and V is TRBV6-4; D gene uncertain. V lost 0 bases, J lost 2 bases, and 9 bases lay in between. The CDR3 runs 15 residues. Germline assignment: CDR1 MRHNA and CDR2 SNTAGT. As DNA, the CDR3 is TGTGCCAGCAGTGACTCCCCTACTACCACAGATACGCAGTATTTT. The encoded protein is CASSDSPTTTDTQYF.

The rearrangement links TRBV9 to TRBJ2-5, with unresolved D. Germline lookup yields CDR1 SGDLS and CDR2 YYNGEE. Trimming removed 4 bases at V and 5 bases at J, with 15 bases between. The length of the CDR3 is 14 residues. DNA of the CDR3: TGTGCCAGCAGCCCCACTTGGGCCGGCGAGACCCAGTACTTC. This codes for CASSPTWAGETQYF.

This clone has just a few counts. Mismatch with germline at one junction end may stem from a read error. The chain combines TRBV11-3 with TRBJ2-2; D possibly corresponds to TRBD1 (5 bases). Germline V gene lookup returns CDR1 SGHNT and CDR2 YENEEA. This CDR3 contains 15 residues. CDR3 in amino acids: CASSYRRQNSGELFF. The DNA of the CDR3 is TGTGCCAGCAGCTACCGAAGACAGAACTCCGGGGAGCTGTTTTTT.

The chain joins TRBV9 to TRBJ2-5; 8 nucleotides line up with TRBD2. J was trimmed by 4 bases and V by 4 bases; bases with no gene match: 9. The CDR3 is 15 amino acids. CDR1 is SGDLS, CDR2 YYNGEE, per germline. CDR3 nucleotides: TGTGCCAGCAGCAAGACAGCGGGAGTCGGAGAGACCCAGTACTTC. Protein sequence: CASSKTAGVGETQYF.

This chain joins TRBV29-1 and TRBJ2-5; tentatively, D is TRBD2 (6 bases). The CDR3 spans 12 residues. V shed 7 bases and J shed 2 bases, with 11 bases lying between them. CDR1 is SQVTM, CDR2 ANQGSEA, per germline. CDR3 residues: CSARLVQETQYF. The CDR3 bases are TGCAGCGCTCGACTAGTTCAAGAGACCCAGTACTTC.

This clone was seen once. The genes are TRBV30 and TRBJ2-5; possibly TRBD1 for D (5 bases). Germline V lookup: CDR1 GTSNPN, CDR2 SVGIG (reference sequence). Trimming pared 4 bases from V and 3 bases from J, leaving 6 bases between. The CDR3 extends over 11 amino acids. The CDR3 region is CAWTGKETQYF. In nucleotides, the CDR3 is TGTGCCTGGACAGGGAAAGAGACCCAGTACTTC.

There are a few counts of this clone. CDR3 residues: CASSLVTTRTEAFF. CDR3 DNA sequence: TGCGCCAGCAGCTTGGTTACAACGAGGACTGAAGCTTTCTTT. J is TRBJ1-1 and V is TRBV5-1; D not resolved. V gave up 0 bases and J gave up 5 bases, with 11 bases separating them. The length of the CDR3 is 14 residues. Germline V gene data show CDR1 as SGHRS and CDR2 as YFSETQ.